This T cell receptor beta chain was retrieved from a study of OX40 agonist ivuxolimab in advanced cancers. Overall study: Prior therapy, whether anti-PD-1, anti-PD-L1 or anti-CTLA-4, was allowed, and 40% had some. One patient with hepatocellular carcinoma and two with cutaneous melanoma, three in all, had partial responses. Study-wide results and caveats: Antigen specificity remained undetermined for the expanded peripheral T cells. Among the lowest levels of clonal expansion were found in partial responders at 0.1-3.0 mg/kg.

The method was immunoSEQ multiplex PCR; TCRdb's version includes in-frame clones alone and lacks a portion of them. The sample lists some 8,000 clones; less than 90% were seen once. Details on this clone: The antigen is undetermined.

Trimming shortened V by 7 bases and J by 0 bases, and 7 bases separated the two germline ends. CDR1 is SQVTM and CDR2 is ANQGSEA in the germline V gene. The CDR3 extends over 11 amino acids. The specimen comprised CD4+ or CD8+ T cells sorted from blood, sampled in a trial of the OX40 agonist ivuxolimab. The rearrangement joins TRBV29-1 to TRBJ2-7; D uncertain. This clonotype was sampled from an adult with an advanced solid tumor such as melanoma, head and neck, liver or kidney cancer. The CDR3 is CSARSSYEQYF. CDR3 DNA: TGCAGCGCTCGGAGCTCCTACGAGCAGTACTTC.